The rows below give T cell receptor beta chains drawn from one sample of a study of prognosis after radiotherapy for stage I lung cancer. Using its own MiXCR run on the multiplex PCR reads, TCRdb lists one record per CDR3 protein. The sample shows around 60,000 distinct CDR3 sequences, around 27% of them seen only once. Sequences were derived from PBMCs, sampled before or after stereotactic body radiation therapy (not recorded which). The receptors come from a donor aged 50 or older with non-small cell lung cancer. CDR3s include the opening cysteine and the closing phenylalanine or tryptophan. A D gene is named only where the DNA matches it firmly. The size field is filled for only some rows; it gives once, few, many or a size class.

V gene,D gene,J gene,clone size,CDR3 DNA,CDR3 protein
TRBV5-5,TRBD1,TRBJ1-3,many,TGTGCCAGCAGCTTAGACAGGGGGACTGGAAACACCATATATTTT,CASSLDRGTGNTIYF
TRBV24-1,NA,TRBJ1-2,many,TGTGCCACCAGTGATAGTTTGGGATATGGCTACACCTTC,CATSDSLGYGYTF
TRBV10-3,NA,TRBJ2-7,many,TGTGCCATCAGTGACGAAGCATTGGGCTACGAGCAGTACTTC,CAISDEALGYEQYF
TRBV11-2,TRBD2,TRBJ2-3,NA,TGTGCCAGCAGCCCAGCGGGACTAGCGGGGTACACAGATACGCAGTATTTT,CASSPAGLAGYTDTQYF
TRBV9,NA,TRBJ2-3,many,TGTGCCAGCAGCGTGGAGGGGGTAGGGAGGGATACGCAGTATTTT,CASSVEGVGRDTQYF
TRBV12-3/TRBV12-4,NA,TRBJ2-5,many,TGTGCCAGTGCGCAGAGACAAGAGACCCAGTACTTC,CASAQRQETQYF
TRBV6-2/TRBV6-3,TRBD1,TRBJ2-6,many,TGTGCCGGCAGAAACAGGGGCCCTGGGGCCAACGTCCTGACTTTC,CAGRNRGPGANVLTF
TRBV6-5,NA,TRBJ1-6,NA,TGTGCCAGCAGTTACCATGCAGTCAGGGATAATTCACCCCTCCACTTT,CASSYHAVRDNSPLHF
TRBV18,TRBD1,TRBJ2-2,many,TGTGCCAGCTCGTCGGGACAGGGAATCACCGGGGAGCTGTTTTTT,CASSSGQGITGELFF
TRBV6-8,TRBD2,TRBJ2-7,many,TGTGCCAGCAGGGGAGGGAGCTCCTACGAGCAGTACTTC,CASRGGSSYEQYF
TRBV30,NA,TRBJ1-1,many,TGTGCCTGGAACGTTGGAACAATGAACACTGAAGCTTTCTTT,CAWNVGTMNTEAFF
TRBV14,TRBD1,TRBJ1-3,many,TGTGCCAGCAGCGGCACAACAGGGGCGTTCTCTGGAAACACCATATATTTT,CASSGTTGAFSGNTIYF
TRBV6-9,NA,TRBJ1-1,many,TGTGCCAGCAGTTTCGCCGGGACATCCAAGGGGACTGAAGCTTTCTTT,CASSFAGTSKGTEAFF
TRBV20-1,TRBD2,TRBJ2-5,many,TGCAGTGCTAGATCCCTGAGCGGGGGCCTTTGGGAGACCCAGTACTTC,CSARSLSGGLWETQYF
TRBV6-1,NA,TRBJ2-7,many,TGTGCCAGCACAGTACCCCCCAACGAGCAGTACTTC,CASTVPPNEQYF
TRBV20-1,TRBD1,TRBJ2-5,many,TGCAGTCCAGGGGGGACAGGGGGCTATGAGACCCAGTACTTC,CSPGGTGGYETQYF
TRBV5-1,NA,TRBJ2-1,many,TGCGCCAGCAGCCTGGGTCAGGCGGGGTACAATGAGCAGTTCTTC,CASSLGQAGYNEQFF
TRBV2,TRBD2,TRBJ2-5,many,TGTGCCAGCAGTCCACTGCGGGGGGGCGCGGAGACCCAGTACTTC,CASSPLRGGAETQYF
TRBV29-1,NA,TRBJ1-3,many,TGCAGCGTTCGGACGAGCTCTGGAAACACCATATATTTT,CSVRTSSGNTIYF
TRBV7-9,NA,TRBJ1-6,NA,TGTACCAGCAGCTTAGGAGACATAAATTCACCCCTCCACTTT,CTSSLGDINSPLHF
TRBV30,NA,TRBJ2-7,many,TGTGCCTGGGGGAGAGGGTCCCCCGGGCAGTACTTC,CAWGRGSPGQYF
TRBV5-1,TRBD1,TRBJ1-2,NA,TGCGCCAGCAGCCGCCAAAAACCAACGGACAGGGGGGCCCATGATGGCTACACCTTC,CASSRQKPTDRGAHDGYTF
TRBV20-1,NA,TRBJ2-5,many,TGCAGTGCCGAGCGAGAGACCCAGTACTTC,CSAERETQYF
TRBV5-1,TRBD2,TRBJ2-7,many,TGCGCCAGCAGACTGACTAGCGGTTCCTACGAGCAGTACTTC,CASRLTSGSYEQYF
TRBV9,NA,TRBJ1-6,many,TGTGCCAGCAGCCCGAGTGGGGTCTCCTATAATTCACCCCTCCACTTT,CASSPSGVSYNSPLHF
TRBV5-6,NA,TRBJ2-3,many,TGTGCCAGCAGCACGACCGCGGGTGAAGATACGCAGTATTTT,CASSTTAGEDTQYF
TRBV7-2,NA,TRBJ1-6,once,TGTGCCTGCAGCTTAGACCCGAATTCACCCCTCCACTTT,CACSLDPNSPLHF
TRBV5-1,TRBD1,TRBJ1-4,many,TGCGCCAGCAGCTTGGGCCCCTCAGGGGGTAGGGGTGAAAAACTGTTTTTT,CASSLGPSGGRGEKLFF
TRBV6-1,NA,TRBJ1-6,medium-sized,TGTGCCAGCAGTGAAGCCACTAAATCACCCCTCCACTTT,CASSEATKSPLHF
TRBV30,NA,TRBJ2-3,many,TGTGCCTGGCAAGACGTTGTGAGGGGATTAGATACGCAGTATTTT,CAWQDVVRGLDTQYF
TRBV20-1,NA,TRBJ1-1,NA,TGCAGTACCTCACCCAGGGCCGCGGGGAAAACTGAAGCTTTCTTT,CSTSPRAAGKTEAFF
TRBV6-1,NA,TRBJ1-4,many,TGTGCCAGCAGTGACCTTGACCGCGCCGCCGGTGAAAAACTGTTTTTT,CASSDLDRAAGEKLFF
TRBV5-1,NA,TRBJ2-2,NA,TGCGCCAGCAGATGGAGGGAGGCCGGAGAGCTGTTTTTT,CASRWREAGELFF
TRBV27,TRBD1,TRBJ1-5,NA,TGTGTCAGCAGCCCTGCAGGGGGGCAGCGGCAGCCCCAGCATTTT,CVSSPAGGQRQPQHF
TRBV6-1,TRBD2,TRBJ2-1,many,TGTGCCAGCACCCCTTACGGGGGGACGGATTACAATGAGCAGTTCTTC,CASTPYGGTDYNEQFF
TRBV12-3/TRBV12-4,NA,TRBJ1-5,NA,TGTGCCAGCAGCCCTAGGAGGGGGTACAATCTTGTCTCCAATCAGCCCCAGCATTTT,CASSPRRGYNLVSNQPQHF
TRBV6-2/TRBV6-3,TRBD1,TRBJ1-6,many,TGTGCCAGCAGCTGGGACAGGGGGAGGACCTATAATTCACCCCTCCACTTT,CASSWDRGRTYNSPLHF
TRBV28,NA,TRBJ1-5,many,TGTGCCAGCAGTTCCCCCACAGATCAGCCCCAGCATTTT,CASSSPTDQPQHF
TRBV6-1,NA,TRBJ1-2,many,TGTGCCAGCAGTGAAGCTAGTAGGGTTAATGGCTACACCTTC,CASSEASRVNGYTF
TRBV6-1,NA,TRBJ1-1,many,TGTGCCAGCCGCCCGACAGTGAACACTGAAGCTTTCTTT,CASRPTVNTEAFF
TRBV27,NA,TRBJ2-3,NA,TGTGTCGGCAGTCCTCCCCGAGGGGGGGCAAAAGATACGCAGTATTTT,CVGSPPRGGAKDTQYF
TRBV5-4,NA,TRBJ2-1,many,TGTGCCAGCAGCTTGGACAGCTACAATGAGCAGTTCTTC,CASSLDSYNEQFF
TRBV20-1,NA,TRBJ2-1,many,TGCAGTGCTAGAGATCAGCAGGGTGTAGAGCAGTTCTTC,CSARDQQGVEQFF
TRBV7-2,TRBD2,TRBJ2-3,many,TGTGCCAGCAGCCCAAGACTAGCGGGAAGCACAGATACGCAGTATTTT,CASSPRLAGSTDTQYF
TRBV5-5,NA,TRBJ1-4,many,TGTGCCAGCAGCTTTATGGGACTAGCAACTAATGAAAAACTGTTTTTT,CASSFMGLATNEKLFF
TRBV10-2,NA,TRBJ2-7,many,TGCGCCAGCACTTCCACGGGGGAAACCTTCTCCTACGAGCAGTACTTC,CASTSTGETFSYEQYF
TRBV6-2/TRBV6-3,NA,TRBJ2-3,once,TGTGTCAGCAGTGACCGCTGGGACCCCACAGATACGCAGTATTTT,CVSSDRWDPTDTQYF
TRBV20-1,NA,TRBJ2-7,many,TGCAGTGCTCCCAGGGGAGCCTACGAGCAGTACTTC,CSAPRGAYEQYF
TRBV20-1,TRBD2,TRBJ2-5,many,TGCAGTGCTAGAACGCTAGCGGGGGGGCCGGTAGAGACCCAGTACTTC,CSARTLAGGPVETQYF
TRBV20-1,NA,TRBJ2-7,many,TGCAGTGCGCCGGGGCTTTCGCTGCGGCAGTACTTC,CSAPGLSLRQYF
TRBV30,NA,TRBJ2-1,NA,TGTGCCGGGTCAGGGTCGCCCTACAATGAGCAGTTCTTC,CAGSGSPYNEQFF